This TCR beta chain was sequenced for a study of OX40 agonist ivuxolimab in advanced cancers. Looking at the study overall: Cohort: 80% to 85% men, mean age about 60, aged roughly 23 to 90.

This table comes from immunoSEQ multiplex PCR, and its TCRdb copy is limited to in-frame clones, with some not included. The sample holds almost 50,000 clones; approximately 81% are singletons and the top ten take approximately 5.8%. The CDR3 totals 15 residues. Unmatched junction bases numbered 7, after V lost 3 bases and J lost 6 bases. Germline loops: CDR1 MNHEY, CDR2 SMNVEV (reference sequence). This clone has a handful of counts. The gene calls are TRBV27 and TRBJ1-2; 10 bases line up with TRBD1. The TCR originated in an adult with an advanced solid tumor such as melanoma, head and neck, liver or kidney cancer. The specimen was CD4+ or CD8+ T cells sorted from blood, collected in a trial of the OX40 agonist ivuxolimab. In DNA, the CDR3 is TGTGCCAGCAGTTTTACTTGGGGGACAGGGGATGGCTACACCTTC. Translating it yields CASSFTWGTGDGYTF.